This is a list of T cell receptor beta chains from one sample in a study of CD8 T cells in ankylosing spondylitis. A single record per CDR3 protein comes from TCRdb applying MiXCR to the 5' RACE reads. The table shows 400,000 to 450,000 distinct CDR3 sequences, with 17% occurring only once. The sample was blood, either unsorted or a sorted T cell fraction (not recorded which). These receptors came from a male donor with ankylosing spondylitis. Each CDR3 is given with its conserved first and last residue. D genes are given only for firm matches. The size of a clone is reported for some rows only, either as once, few or many, or as a class for expanded clones.

>TRBJ2-7|TRBV21-1|NA|NA
CASSSAPGQGGYEQYF
TGTGCCAGCAGCAGCGCACCGGGACAGGGGGGCTACGAGCAGTACTTC
>TRBJ2-1|TRBV6-1|once|TRBD1
CASSPTGGYNEQFF
TGTGCCAGCAGCCCGACAGGGGGATACAATGAGCAGTTCTTC
>TRBJ2-7|TRBV7-8|many|TRBD2
CASSLGTSGSKHEQYF
TGTGCCAGCAGCTTAGGTACTAGCGGGAGTAAACACGAGCAGTACTTC
>TRBJ2-7|TRBV7-6|few|TRBD2
CASSLNSGLAGEQYF
TGTGCCAGCAGCTTAAATTCGGGACTAGCGGGGGAGCAGTACTTC
>TRBJ2-1|TRBV7-2|NA|NA
CASSLAVGVYNEQFF
TGTGCCAGCAGCTTAGCGGTGGGGGTATACAATGAGCAGTTCTTC
>TRBJ1-2|TRBV6-2/TRBV6-3|NA|TRBD1
CASSYGDRPNYGYTF
TGTGCCAGCAGTTACGGGGACAGGCCTAACTATGGCTACACCTTC
>TRBJ1-6|TRBV10-3|many|NA
CAISNYPSSYNSPLHF
TGTGCCATCAGTAATTATCCGAGCTCCTATAATTCACCCCTCCACTTT
>TRBJ2-3|TRBV30|NA|TRBD1
CAYRDRGTDTQYF
TGTGCCTACCGGGACAGGGGCACAGATACGCAGTATTTT
>TRBJ2-5|TRBV3-1|once|TRBD2
CASSPSGGARETQYF
TGTGCCAGCAGTCCTAGCGGGGGGGCTCGAGAGACCCAGTACTTC
>TRBJ1-1|TRBV20-1|NA|NA
CSARGFGQLNTEAFF
TGCAGTGCTAGAGGTTTCGGACAGCTGAACACTGAAGCTTTCTTT
>TRBJ1-1|TRBV5-1|few|NA
CASSLSGENTEAFF
TGCGCCAGCAGCTTGTCAGGGGAGAACACTGAAGCTTTCTTT
>TRBJ1-4|TRBV20-1|few|NA
CSARTDYEKLFF
TGCAGTGCGCGGACAGATTATGAAAAACTGTTTTTT
>TRBJ2-2|TRBV24-1|many|NA
CATSDLRTRNTGELFF
TGTGCCACCAGTGATTTACGGACACGAAACACCGGGGAGCTGTTTTTT
>TRBJ1-4|TRBV7-9|few|NA
CASSLRRGPATNEKLFF
TGTGCCAGCAGCTTAAGACGGGGTCCTGCAACTAATGAAAAACTGTTTTTT
>TRBJ2-1|TRBV4-2|NA|NA
CASSQISLSGHNEQFF
TGTGCCAGCAGCCAAATCTCACTAAGCGGGCACAATGAGCAGTTCTTC
>TRBJ1-3|TRBV20-1|NA|NA
CSAVRGPGNTIYF
TGCAGTGCTGTCAGGGGACCTGGAAACACCATATATTTT
>TRBJ2-1|TRBV28|NA|TRBD2
CASSTPAGLAGGNNEQFF
TGTGCCAGCAGTACGCCCGCGGGACTAGCGGGAGGGAACAATGAGCAGTTCTTC
>TRBJ2-7|TRBV21-1|many|NA
CASSKSGTSGSYEQYF
TGTGCCAGCAGCAAGAGTGGGACTAGCGGATCCTACGAGCAGTACTTC
>TRBJ2-5|TRBV7-9|few|NA
CATQRTAQTQYF
TGTGCCACCCAAAGGACAGCTCAGACCCAGTACTTC
>TRBJ2-5|TRBV5-1|few|NA
CASSFGVAATETQYF
TGCGCCAGCAGCTTCGGGGTCGCCGCGACGGAGACCCAGTACTTC
>TRBJ2-1|TRBV9|NA|NA
CASSVVGDPTINEQFF
TGTGCCAGCAGCGTAGTTGGGGACCCAACTATCAATGAGCAGTTCTTC
>TRBJ2-5|TRBV28|few|NA
CASSFGSTQTQYF
TGTGCCAGCAGTTTCGGCTCCACCCAAACCCAGTACTTC
>TRBJ2-1|TRBV4-1|NA|NA
CASSQVGEPNNEQFF
TGCGCCAGCAGCCAAGTTGGGGAGCCCAACAATGAGCAGTTCTTC
>TRBJ2-7|TRBV6-2/TRBV6-3|few|NA
CASSHDTYEQYF
TGTGCCAGCAGTCACGACACGTACGAGCAGTACTTC
>TRBJ2-7|TRBV3-1|NA|NA
CASSQSWGAYEQYF
TGTGCCAGCAGCCAATCCTGGGGGGCCTACGAGCAGTACTTC
>TRBJ1-1|TRBV7-8|NA|NA
CASSQYGGRTEAFF
TGTGCCAGCAGCCAATATGGGGGCAGAACTGAAGCTTTCTTT
>TRBJ2-7|TRBV7-6|NA|TRBD2
CASSHSSGGARDEQYF
TGTGCCAGCAGCCACTCTAGCGGGGGGGCTCGGGACGAGCAGTACTTC
>TRBJ2-2|TRBV21-1|NA|NA
CASSNSGLAGGPHTGELFF
TGTGCCAGCAGCAACTCGGGACTAGCGGGAGGCCCCCACACCGGGGAGCTGTTTTTT
>TRBJ2-7|TRBV27|NA|NA
CASSLKSGEQYF
TGTGCCAGCAGTTTAAAATCGGGGGAGCAGTACTTC
>TRBJ1-6|TRBV28|many|NA
CASSSTLYSPLHF
TGTGCCAGCAGCTCGACCCTCTACTCACCCCTCCACTTT
>TRBJ2-7|TRBV18|few|NA
CASSDGGGGHYEQYF
TGTGCCAGCTCCGACGGAGGTGGAGGACACTACGAGCAGTACTTC
>TRBJ2-1|TRBV7-2|NA|TRBD2
CASSLSWSSGYNEQFF
TGTGCCAGCAGCTTATCATGGTCTAGCGGGTACAATGAGCAGTTCTTC
>TRBJ1-6|TRBV11-2|NA|TRBD1
CASSLGTGPPLALHF
TGTGCCAGCAGCTTAGGGACAGGGCCCCCTTTAGCCCTCCACTTT
>TRBJ2-1|TRBV20-1|NA|TRBD2
CSARPLYSGIRNEQFF
TGCAGTGCTAGACCTCTTTATAGCGGGATAAGAAATGAGCAGTTCTTC
>TRBJ2-1|TRBV20-1|few|TRBD2
CSAPTAGDLYNEQFF
TGCAGTGCTCCTACAGCGGGGGACCTCTACAATGAGCAGTTCTTC
>TRBJ2-1|TRBV11-2|few|NA
CASSLVASSNRGHEQFF
TGTGCCAGCAGCTTAGTGGCTAGTTCGAACCGAGGTCATGAGCAGTTCTTC
>TRBJ2-2|TRBV7-3|NA|TRBD2
CASSLTSGNTGELFF
TGTGCCAGCAGCTTGACTAGCGGGAACACCGGGGAGCTGTTTTTT
>TRBJ2-7|TRBV27|NA|TRBD1
CASSYAGQGSLLYEQYF
TGTGCCAGCAGTTACGCAGGACAGGGGTCCCTACTCTACGAGCAGTACTTC
>TRBJ2-7|TRBV5-1|NA|TRBD2
CASSTTSGDTYEQYF
TGCGCCAGCAGCACGACTAGCGGGGACACCTACGAGCAGTACTTC
>TRBJ2-3|TRBV5-1|NA|NA
CASSGGTDASTDTQYF
TGCGCCAGCAGCGGGGGGACAGACGCTAGCACAGATACGCAGTATTTT
>TRBJ2-7|TRBV28|NA|TRBD1
CASSLIPGQGSLEQYF
TGTGCCAGCAGTTTAATCCCCGGACAGGGGTCCCTCGAGCAGTACTTC
>TRBJ1-3|TRBV5-1|NA|NA
CASSLGGTNGDTIYF
TGCGCCAGCAGCTTGGGAGGCACCAACGGGGACACCATATATTTT
>TRBJ1-1|TRBV3-1|NA|TRBD1
CASTGTGTAAFF
TGTGCCAGCACCGGTACCGGGACAGCTGCTTTCTTT
>TRBJ1-2|TRBV7-9|NA|NA
CASSPEGGFIYTF
TGTGCCAGCAGCCCGGAAGGTGGATTCATCTACACCTTC
>TRBJ2-1|TRBV6-2/TRBV6-3|few|NA
CASTVQGGEQFF
TGTGCCAGCACCGTACAGGGAGGTGAGCAGTTCTTC
>TRBJ1-6|TRBV7-2|NA|NA
CASSLQMNSPLHF
TGTGCCAGCAGCTTACAGATGAATTCACCCCTCCACTTT